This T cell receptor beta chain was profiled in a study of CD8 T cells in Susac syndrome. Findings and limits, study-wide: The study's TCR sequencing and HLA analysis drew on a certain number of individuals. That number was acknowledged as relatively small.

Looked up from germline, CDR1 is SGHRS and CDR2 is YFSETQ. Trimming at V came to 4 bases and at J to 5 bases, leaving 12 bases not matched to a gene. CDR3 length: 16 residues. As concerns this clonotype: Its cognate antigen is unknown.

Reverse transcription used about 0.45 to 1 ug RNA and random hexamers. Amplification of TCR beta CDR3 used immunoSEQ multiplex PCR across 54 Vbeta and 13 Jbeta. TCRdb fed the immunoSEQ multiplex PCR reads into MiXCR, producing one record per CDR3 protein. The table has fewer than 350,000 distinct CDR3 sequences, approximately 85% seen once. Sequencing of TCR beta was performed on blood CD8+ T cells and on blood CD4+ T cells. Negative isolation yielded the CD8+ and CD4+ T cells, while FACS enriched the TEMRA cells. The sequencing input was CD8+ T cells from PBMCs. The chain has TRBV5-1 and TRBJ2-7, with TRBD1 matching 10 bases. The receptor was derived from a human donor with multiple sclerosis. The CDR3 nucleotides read TGCGCCAGCAGCCGGCGTATCGGGACAGGGGTCGACGAGCAGTACTTC. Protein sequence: CASSRRIGTGVDEQYF.